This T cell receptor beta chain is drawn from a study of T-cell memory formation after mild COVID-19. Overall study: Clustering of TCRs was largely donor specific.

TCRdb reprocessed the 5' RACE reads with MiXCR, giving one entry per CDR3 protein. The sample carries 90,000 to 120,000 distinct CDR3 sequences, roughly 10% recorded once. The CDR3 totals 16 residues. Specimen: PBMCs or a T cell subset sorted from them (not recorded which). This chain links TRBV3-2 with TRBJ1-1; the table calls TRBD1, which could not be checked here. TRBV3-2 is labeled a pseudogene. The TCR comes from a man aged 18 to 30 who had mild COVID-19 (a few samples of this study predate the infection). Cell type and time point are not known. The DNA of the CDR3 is TGTGCCAGCAGCCTCCACCGGGCGACGGTGAACACTGAAGCTTTCTTT. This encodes CASSLHRATVNTEAFF.